This T cell receptor (beta chain) originates from a study of blood T cell repertoires in COVID-19. Study details: Collection of acute and convalescent COVID-19 samples took place in the United States, Italy and Spain. In each case, the material was cDNA or gDNA derived from T cells, B-cell-depleted T cells, or PBMCs.

Generated by immunoSEQ multiplex PCR, the TCRdb table keeps only in-frame clones and is missing some. There are more than 35,000 clones in the sample; approximately 86% occur only once, and roughly a fifth lies in the top ten. The CDR3 spans 17 residues. V was shortened by 3 bases and J by 5 bases, with 19 bases between the two germline ends. The V gene's germline CDR1 is KGHDR and CDR2 SFDVKD. J is TRBJ2-1 and V is TRBV24-1; D is perhaps TRBD2 (6 bases). The TCR sequence derives from a man aged 60 to 69 with acute or convalescent COVID-19. Sequences were obtained from peripheral blood. In DNA, the CDR3 is TGTGCCACCAGTGATCCTCGGTCCCCCTGGGAGGACAATGAGCAGTTCTTC. Its protein product is CATSDPRSPWEDNEQFF.